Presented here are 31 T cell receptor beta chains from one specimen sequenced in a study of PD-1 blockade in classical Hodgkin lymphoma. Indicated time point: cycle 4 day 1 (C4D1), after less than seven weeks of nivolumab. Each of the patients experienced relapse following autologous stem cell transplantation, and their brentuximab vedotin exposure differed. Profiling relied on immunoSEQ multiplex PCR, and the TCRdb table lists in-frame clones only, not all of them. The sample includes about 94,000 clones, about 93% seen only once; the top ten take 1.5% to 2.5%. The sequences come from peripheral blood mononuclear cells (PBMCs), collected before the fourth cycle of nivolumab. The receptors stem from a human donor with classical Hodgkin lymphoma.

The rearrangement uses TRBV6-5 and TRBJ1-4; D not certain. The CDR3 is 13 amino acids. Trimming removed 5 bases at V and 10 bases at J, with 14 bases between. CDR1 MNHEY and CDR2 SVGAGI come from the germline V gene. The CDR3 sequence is CASSTLLAGKLFF. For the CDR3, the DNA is TGTGCCAGCAGTACCCTGTTAGCCGGAAAACTGTTTTTT.

The CDR3 reads CASSQDVIFSGANVLTF. Written as DNA, the CDR3 is TGTGCCAGCTCACAGGACGTTATCTTCTCTGGGGCCAACGTCCTGACTTTC. The chain employs TRBV18 and TRBJ2-6; D is undetermined. CDR3 length: 17 residues. Looked up from germline, CDR1 is KGHSH and CDR2 is LQKENI. Trimming took 4 bases from V and 0 from J, leaving 13 bases between them.

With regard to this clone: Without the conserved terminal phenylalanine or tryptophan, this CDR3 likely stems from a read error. The CDR3 region is CASTHERGVGEQYL. In DNA form, the CDR3 reads TGTGCCAGCACCCACGAACGCGGAGTGGGTGAGCAGTACCTC. The chain uses TRBV6-5 and TRBJ2-7; D ambiguous. The CDR3 runs to 14 residues. The ends were cut back, 7 bases at V and 7 bases at J, with 20 bases in the middle. CDR1 is MNHEY and CDR2 is SVGAGI in the germline V gene.

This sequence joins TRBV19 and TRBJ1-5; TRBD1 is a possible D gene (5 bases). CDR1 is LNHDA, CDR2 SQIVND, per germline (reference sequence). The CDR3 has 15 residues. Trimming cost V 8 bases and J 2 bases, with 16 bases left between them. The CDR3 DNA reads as TGTGCCAGTCGACAGCTCCTGGGGGGCAATCAGCCCCAGCATTTT. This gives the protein CASRQLLGGNQPQHF.

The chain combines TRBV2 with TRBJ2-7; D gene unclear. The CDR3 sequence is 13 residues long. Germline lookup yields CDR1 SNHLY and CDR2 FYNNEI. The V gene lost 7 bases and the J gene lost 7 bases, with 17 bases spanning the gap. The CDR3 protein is CASTVTIGVEQYF. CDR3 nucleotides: TGTGCCAGCACGGTTACCATTGGGGTGGAGCAGTACTTC.

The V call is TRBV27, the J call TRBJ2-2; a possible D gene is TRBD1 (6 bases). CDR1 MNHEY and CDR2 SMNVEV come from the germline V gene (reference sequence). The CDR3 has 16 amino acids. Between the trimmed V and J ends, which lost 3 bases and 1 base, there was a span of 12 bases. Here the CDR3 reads CASSFSGTLNTGELFF. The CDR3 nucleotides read TGTGCCAGCAGTTTTAGTGGGACACTGAACACCGGGGAGCTGTTTTTT.

The CDR3 region has the DNA TGTGCCTGGAGCCAAGGGACAGGGGGCGCTGGGGATGGCTACACCTTC. Its translation: CAWSQGTGGAGDGYTF. The chain joins TRBV30 to TRBJ1-2; 12 bases line up with TRBD1. Germline CDR1 GTSNPN, CDR2 SVGIG (reference sequence). The ends lost 3 bases at V and 6 bases at J; junction bases unmatched: 11. The CDR3 has 16 residues.

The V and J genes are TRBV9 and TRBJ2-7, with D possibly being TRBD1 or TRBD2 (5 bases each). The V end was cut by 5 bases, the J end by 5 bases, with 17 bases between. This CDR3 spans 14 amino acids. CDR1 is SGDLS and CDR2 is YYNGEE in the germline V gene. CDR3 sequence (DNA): TGTGCCAGCAGTCGTTCGGGGCAGCCTCACGAGCAGTACTTC. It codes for CASSRSGQPHEQYF.

The CDR3 reads CASSVMFGGSTDTQYF. The CDR3 nucleotides read TGTGCCAGCAGCGTAATGTTTGGAGGGAGCACAGATACGCAGTATTTT. V gene TRBV9 combines with J gene TRBJ2-3, with D possibly matching TRBD2 (6 bases). Germline CDR1 is SGDLS and CDR2 is YYNGEE. V was shortened by 1 base and J by 0 bases, with 12 bases between the two germline ends. The CDR3 is 16 amino acids.

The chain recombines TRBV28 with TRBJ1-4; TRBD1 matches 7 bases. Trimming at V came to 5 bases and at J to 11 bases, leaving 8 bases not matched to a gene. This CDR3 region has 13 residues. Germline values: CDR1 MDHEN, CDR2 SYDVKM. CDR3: CASSKGAQRKLFF. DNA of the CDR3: TGTGCCAGCAGTAAGGGGGCGCAGAGGAAACTGTTTTTT.

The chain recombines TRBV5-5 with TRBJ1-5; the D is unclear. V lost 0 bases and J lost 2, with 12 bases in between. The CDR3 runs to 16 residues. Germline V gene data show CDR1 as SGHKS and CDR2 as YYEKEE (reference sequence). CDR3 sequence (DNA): TGTGCCAGCAGCTTGGGGGGTGGAGGCGGCAATCAGCCCCAGCATTTT. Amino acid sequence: CASSLGGGGGNQPQHF.

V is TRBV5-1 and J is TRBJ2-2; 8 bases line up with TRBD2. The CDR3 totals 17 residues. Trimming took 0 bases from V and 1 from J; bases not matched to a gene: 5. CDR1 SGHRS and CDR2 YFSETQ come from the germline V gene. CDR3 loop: CASSLGPTSGNTGELFF. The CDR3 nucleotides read TGCGCCAGCAGCTTGGGGCCCACTAGCGGGAACACCGGGGAGCTGTTTTTT.

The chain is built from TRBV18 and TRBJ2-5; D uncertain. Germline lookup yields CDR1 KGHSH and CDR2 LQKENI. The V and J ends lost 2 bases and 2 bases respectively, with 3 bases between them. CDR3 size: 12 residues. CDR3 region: CASSPGQETQYF. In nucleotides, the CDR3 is TGTGCCAGCTCACCAGGACAAGAGACCCAGTACTTC.

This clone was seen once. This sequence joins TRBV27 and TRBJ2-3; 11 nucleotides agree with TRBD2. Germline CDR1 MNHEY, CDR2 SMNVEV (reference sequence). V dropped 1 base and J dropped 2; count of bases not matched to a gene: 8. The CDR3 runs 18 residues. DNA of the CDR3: TGTGCCAGCAGTTTATTAGCGGGAGGGCCCCCCCCCACAGATACGCAGTATTTT. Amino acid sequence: CASSLLAGGPPPTDTQYF.

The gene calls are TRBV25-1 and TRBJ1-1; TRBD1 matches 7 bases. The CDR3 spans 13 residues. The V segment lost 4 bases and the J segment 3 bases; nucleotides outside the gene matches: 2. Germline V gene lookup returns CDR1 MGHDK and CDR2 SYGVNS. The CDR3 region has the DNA TGTGCCAGCAGTGGACAGGGATACACTGAAGCTTTCTTT. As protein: CASSGQGYTEAFF.

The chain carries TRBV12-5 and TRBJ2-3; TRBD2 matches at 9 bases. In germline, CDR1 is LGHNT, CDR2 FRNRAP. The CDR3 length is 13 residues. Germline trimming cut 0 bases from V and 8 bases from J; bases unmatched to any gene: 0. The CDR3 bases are TGTGCTAGTGGTTTGGTAGCGGGGGGTACGCAGTATTTT. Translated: CASGLVAGGTQYF. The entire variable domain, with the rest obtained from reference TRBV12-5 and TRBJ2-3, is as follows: DARVTQTPRHKVTEMGQEVTMRCQPILGHNTVFWYRQTMMQGLELLAYFRNRAPLDDSGMPKDRFSAEMPDATLATLKIQPSEPRDSAVYFCASGLVAGGTQYFGPGTRLTVL.

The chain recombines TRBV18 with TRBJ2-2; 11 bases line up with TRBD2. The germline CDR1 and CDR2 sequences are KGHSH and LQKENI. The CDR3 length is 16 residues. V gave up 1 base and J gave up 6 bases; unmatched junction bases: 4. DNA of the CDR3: TGTGCCAGCTCACCACTAACTAGCGGGAGCGCCGGGGAGCTGTTTTTT. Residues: CASSPLTSGSAGELFF.

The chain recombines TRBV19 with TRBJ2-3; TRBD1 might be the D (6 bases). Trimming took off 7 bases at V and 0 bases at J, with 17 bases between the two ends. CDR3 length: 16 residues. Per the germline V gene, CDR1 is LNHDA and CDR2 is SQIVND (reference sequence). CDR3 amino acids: CASTVSGTLSTDTQYF. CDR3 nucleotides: TGTGCCAGTACAGTCTCTGGGACACTTAGCACAGATACGCAGTATTTT.

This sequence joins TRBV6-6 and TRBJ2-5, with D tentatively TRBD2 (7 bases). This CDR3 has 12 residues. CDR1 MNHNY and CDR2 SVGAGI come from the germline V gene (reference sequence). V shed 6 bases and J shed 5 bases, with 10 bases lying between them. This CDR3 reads CASRRGHETQYF. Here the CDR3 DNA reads TGTGCCAGCAGGCGGGGGCACGAGACCCAGTACTTC.

The CDR3 sequence: CAWTPGTGGQPQHF. CDR3 nucleotides: TGTGCCTGGACCCCCGGGACAGGGGGTCAGCCCCAGCATTTT. The chain links TRBV30 to TRBJ1-5, with 11 bases aligning to TRBD1. This CDR3 has 14 amino acids. Per germline, CDR1 GTSNPN and CDR2 SVGIG (reference sequence). V dropped 4 bases and J dropped 6; count of bases not matched to a gene: 5.

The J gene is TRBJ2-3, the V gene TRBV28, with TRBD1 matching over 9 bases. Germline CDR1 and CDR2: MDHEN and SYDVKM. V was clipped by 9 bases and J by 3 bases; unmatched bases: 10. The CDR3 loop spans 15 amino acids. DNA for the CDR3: TGTGCCAGTCTCGTTACCGGGACAGGGACAGATACGCAGTATTTT. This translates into CASLVTGTGTDTQYF.

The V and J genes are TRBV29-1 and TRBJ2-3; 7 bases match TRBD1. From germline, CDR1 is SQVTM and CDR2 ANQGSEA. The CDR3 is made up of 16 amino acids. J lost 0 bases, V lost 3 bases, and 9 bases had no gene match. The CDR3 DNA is TGCAGCGTTGAGCGACAGGGTCTTAAGAGCACAGATACGCAGTATTTT. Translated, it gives CSVERQGLKSTDTQYF.

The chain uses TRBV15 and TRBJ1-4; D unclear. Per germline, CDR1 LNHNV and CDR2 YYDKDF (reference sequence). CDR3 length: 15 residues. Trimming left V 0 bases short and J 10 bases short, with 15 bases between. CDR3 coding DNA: TGTGCCACCAGCAGAGATTCTGGTCACGACGGAAAACTGTTTTTT. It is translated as CATSRDSGHDGKLFF.

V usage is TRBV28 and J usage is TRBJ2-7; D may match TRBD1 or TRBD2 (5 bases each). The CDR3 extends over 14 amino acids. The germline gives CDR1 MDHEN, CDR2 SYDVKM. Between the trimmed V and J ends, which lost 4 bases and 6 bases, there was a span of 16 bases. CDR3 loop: CASSSGTLAVEQYF. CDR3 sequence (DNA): TGTGCCAGCAGTTCCGGGACCTTGGCCGTCGAGCAGTACTTC.

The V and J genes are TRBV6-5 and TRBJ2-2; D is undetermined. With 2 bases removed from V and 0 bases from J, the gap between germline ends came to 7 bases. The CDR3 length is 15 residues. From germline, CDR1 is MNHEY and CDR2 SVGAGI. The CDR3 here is CASSYEGTNTGELFF. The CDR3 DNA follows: TGTGCCAGCAGTTACGAAGGGACGAACACCGGGGAGCTGTTTTTT.

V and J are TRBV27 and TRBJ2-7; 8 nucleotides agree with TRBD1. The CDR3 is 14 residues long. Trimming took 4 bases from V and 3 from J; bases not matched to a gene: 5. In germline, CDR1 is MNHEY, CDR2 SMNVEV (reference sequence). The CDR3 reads CASSSAGTGYEQYF. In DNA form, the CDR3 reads TGTGCCAGCAGTTCAGCCGGGACAGGCTACGAGCAGTACTTC.

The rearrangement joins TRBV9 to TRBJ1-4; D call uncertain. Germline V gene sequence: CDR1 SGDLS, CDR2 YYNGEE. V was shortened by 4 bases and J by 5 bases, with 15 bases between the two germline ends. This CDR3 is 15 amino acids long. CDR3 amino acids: CASSPFSGPNEKLFF. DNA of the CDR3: TGTGCCAGCAGCCCTTTCTCCGGCCCGAATGAAAAACTGTTTTTT.

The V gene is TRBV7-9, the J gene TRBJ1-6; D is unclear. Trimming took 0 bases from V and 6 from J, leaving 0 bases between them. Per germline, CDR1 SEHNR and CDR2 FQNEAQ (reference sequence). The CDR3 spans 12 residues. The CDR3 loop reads CASSLANSPLHF. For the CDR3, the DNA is TGTGCCAGCAGCTTAGCTAATTCACCCCTCCACTTT.

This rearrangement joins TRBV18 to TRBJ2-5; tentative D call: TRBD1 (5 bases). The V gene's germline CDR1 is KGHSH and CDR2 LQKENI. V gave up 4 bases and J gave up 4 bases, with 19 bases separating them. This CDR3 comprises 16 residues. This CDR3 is CASSLREAGRRETQYF. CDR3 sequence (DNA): TGTGCCAGCTCACTACGCGAGGCAGGGCGACGAGAGACCCAGTACTTC.

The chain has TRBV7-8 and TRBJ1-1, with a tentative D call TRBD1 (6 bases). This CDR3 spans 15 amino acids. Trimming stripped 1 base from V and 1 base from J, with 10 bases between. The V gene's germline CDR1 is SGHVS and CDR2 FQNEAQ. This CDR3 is CASSLDRVGNTEAFF. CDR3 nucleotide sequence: TGTGCCAGCAGCTTAGACAGGGTAGGGAACACTGAAGCTTTCTTT.

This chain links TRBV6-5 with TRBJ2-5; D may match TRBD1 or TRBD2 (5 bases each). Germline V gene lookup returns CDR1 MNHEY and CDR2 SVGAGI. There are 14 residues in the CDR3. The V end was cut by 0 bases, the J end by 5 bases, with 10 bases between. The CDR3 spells CASSYSGRKETQYF. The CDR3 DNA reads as TGTGCCAGCAGTTACTCGGGACGTAAGGAGACCCAGTACTTC.